The 26 T cell receptor beta chains below come from one sample, sequenced in a study of identical twins. TCRdb processed the 5' RACE reads anew with MiXCR; each CDR3 protein has one entry. This table has hundreds of thousands of distinct CDR3 sequences, less than 9% appearing once. These data also featured in a second study, about yellow fever vaccine responses in identical twins.

Sequenced: memory (CD45RO+) T cells sorted from blood. The source is a woman under 30 in good health.

This clonotype was recorded at least ten times. The chain carries TRBV7-7 and TRBJ2-7, with 8 bases lining up with TRBD1. V trimming: 5 bases; J trimming: 3 bases; junction bases outside the gene matches: 6. The CDR3 has 14 residues. Germline lookup yields CDR1 SSHAT and CDR2 FNYEAQ (reference sequence). The CDR3 nucleotides read TGTGCCAGCAGCCCAGGGGACAGGTTCTACGAGCAGTACGTC. Protein product: CASSPGDRFYEQYV.

The V and J genes are TRBV1 and TRBJ2-5; the DNA was not used to check the table's D call, TRBD2. TRBV1 is shown as a pseudogene. The length of the CDR3 is 18 residues. The CDR3 sequence: CTSSAAGLNNGLNGAQYF. CDR3 DNA sequence: TGTACCAGCAGCGCCGCGGGGTTGAATAACGGTTTGAATGGGGCCCAGTACTTC.

The sample holds a few counts of this clonotype. The chain has TRBV20-1 and TRBJ2-7, with 12 bases matching TRBD2. Trimming cost V 5 bases and J 2 bases; bases outside gene matches: 4. From germline, CDR1 is DFQATT and CDR2 SNEGSKA (reference sequence). The CDR3 is 14 residues long. The CDR3 is CSAGRLAGAYEQYF. The CDR3 nucleotides are TGCAGTGCTGGGAGACTAGCGGGGGCCTACGAGCAGTACTTC.

Many counts were recorded for this clonotype. The V and J genes are TRBV20-1 and TRBJ2-3; D tentatively fits TRBD1 or TRBD2 (7 bases each). Germline CDR1 reads DFQATT; CDR2 reads SNEGSKA (reference sequence). V lost 5 bases and J lost 4, with 19 bases in between. This CDR3 has 15 amino acids. The CDR3 sequence: CSALGGGGSADTQYF. The CDR3 DNA follows: TGCAGTGCTCTAGGGGGCGGGGGTAGCGCAGATACGCAGTATTTT.

This clonotype appeared many times. V is TRBV29-1 and J is TRBJ2-5; the D gene is possibly TRBD2 (7 bases). Germline V gene sequence: CDR1 SQVTM, CDR2 ANQGSEA. The CDR3 has 12 amino acids. The V gene lost 3 bases and the J gene lost 4 bases, with 9 bases spanning the gap. The CDR3 bases are TGCAGCGTTGAGAGGGGGGGAGAGACCCAGTACTTC. It is translated as CSVERGGETQYF.

This clonotype came up a few times. This sequence joins TRBV9 and TRBJ2-1; 7 bases fit TRBD2. The junction had 5 bases not matched to a gene; V was cut back by 0 bases and J by 5 bases. CDR1 is SGDLS and CDR2 is YYNGEE in the germline V gene. The CDR3 sequence is 15 residues long. The chain's CDR3 is CASSVDPSGNNEQFF. The CDR3 region has the DNA TGTGCCAGCAGCGTAGATCCTAGCGGTAACAATGAGCAGTTCTTC.

This chain uses TRBV6-1 with TRBJ2-1; the match to TRBD2 covers 9 bases. The CDR3 loop spans 15 amino acids. Germline V CDR1 and CDR2: MNHNS, SASEGT. V was pared by 6 bases and J by 4 bases, with 7 bases of the junction left unmatched. CDR3 DNA: TGTGCCAGCAGCCCGGCGGGGGGGCCTTACAATGAGCAGTTCTTC. This translates into CASSPAGGPYNEQFF.

This clonotype was detected a few times. The V gene is TRBV16, the J gene TRBJ1-1; no clear D gene. CDR3 length: 15 amino acids. The germline V and J ends were trimmed by 4 bases and 4 bases, with 16 bases remaining between them. Germline CDR1 KGHSY, CDR2 FQNENV. As DNA, the CDR3 is TGTGCCAGCAGCCGCCCGATGGATGGTGGCACTGAAGCTTTCTTT. Translating it yields CASSRPMDGGTEAFF.

This clonotype has a handful of counts. This chain links TRBV28 with TRBJ1-2; perhaps TRBD1 as D (5 bases). CDR3 length: 13 amino acids. Trimming took off 5 bases at V and 6 bases at J, with 13 bases between the two ends. Germline V gene lookup returns CDR1 MDHEN and CDR2 SYDVKM. The CDR3 coding sequence is TGTGCCAGCAGTCCGCGACAGAAGCATGGCTACACCTTC. This sequence encodes CASSPRQKHGYTF.

This clonotype was seen a few times. The rearrangement links TRBV10-1 to TRBJ2-2, with D maybe TRBD2 (5 bases). This CDR3 contains 16 residues. Germline CDR1 and CDR2: WNHNN and SYGVQD (reference sequence). V lost 3 bases and J 3 bases, leaving 14 bases between the germline ends. This chain's CDR3 is CASSDHSDGHTGELFF. CDR3 DNA: TGCGCCAGCAGTGATCATAGCGATGGGCACACCGGGGAGCTGTTTTTT.

With respect to this clonotype: The limits of the CDR3 on the DNA are not certain, so only TCRdb's listed CDR3 is given. The chain couples TRBV29-1 to TRBJ2-2; the D segment call TRBD2 is taken from the table without a DNA check. The CDR3 extends over 18 residues, inclusive of both ends. Germline assignment: CDR1 SQVTM and CDR2 ANQGSEA. This chain's CDR3 is CSVEGRPRQGLTGELFFF.

The chain carries TRBV9 and TRBJ1-3; D is ambiguous. Germline assignment: CDR1 SGDLS and CDR2 YYNGEE. CDR3 length: 14 amino acids. Trimming took off 0 bases at V and 4 bases at J, with 8 bases between the two ends. The CDR3 DNA sequence: TGTGCCAGCAGCGTAGACCCCCAGGGAAACACCATATATTTT. This codes for CASSVDPQGNTIYF.

This chain uses TRBV10-1 with TRBJ2-7; D tentatively reads TRBD1 or TRBD2 (5 bases each). Between the trimmed V and J ends, which lost 5 bases and 7 bases, there was a span of 18 bases. CDR1 is WNHNN, CDR2 SYGVQD, per germline (reference sequence). The CDR3 has 14 amino acids. In DNA, the CDR3 is TGCGCCAGCAGTCGGGACCCCCTTGGTCAGGAGCAGTACTTC. Encoded protein: CASSRDPLGQEQYF.

The chain couples TRBV29-1 to TRBJ2-1; 12 bases align to TRBD2. This CDR3 has 14 amino acids. J gave up 4 bases and V 6 bases, and 4 bases lay outside the gene matches. Germline V gene data show CDR1 as SQVTM and CDR2 as ANQGSEA. Here the CDR3 DNA reads TGCAGCGTAAATCTAGCGGGGGGGTACAATGAGCAGTTCTTC. Its protein is CSVNLAGGYNEQFF.

This sequence joins TRBV7-6 and TRBJ2-1, with D maybe TRBD2 (6 bases). The CDR3 covers 15 residues. The V gene's germline CDR1 is SGHVS and CDR2 FNYEAQ. V dropped 5 bases and J dropped 7 bases, with 18 bases sitting between them. The CDR3, as DNA: TGTGCCAGCAGCCCCGATCTGGGACTCAGAAATGAGCAGTTCTTC. It encodes CASSPDLGLRNEQFF.

This clonotype was counted a few times. The V call is TRBV3-1, the J call TRBJ2-1; 15 nucleotides match TRBD2. Germline loops: CDR1 LGHDT, CDR2 YNNKEL (reference sequence). The junction had 11 bases not matched to a gene; V was cut back by 0 bases and J by 8 bases. The CDR3 runs 19 residues. The CDR3 reads CASSQDLVGTSGRRDEQFF. The CDR3 DNA sequence: TGTGCCAGCAGCCAAGATTTAGTAGGGACTAGCGGGAGGAGGGATGAGCAGTTCTTC.

This clonotype has only a few counts. The chain carries TRBV20-1 and TRBJ2-7, with D possibly matching TRBD2 (6 bases). This CDR3 has 14 amino acids. Germline V lookup: CDR1 DFQATT, CDR2 SNEGSKA (reference sequence). Trimming took off 0 bases at V and 6 bases at J, with 15 bases between the two ends. In DNA form, the CDR3 reads TGCAGTGCTAGAGACCCGGGGGATTGGTTCGAGCAGTACTTC. Its translation: CSARDPGDWFEQYF.

This clonotype was picked up many times. The chain combines TRBV24-1 with TRBJ2-1; 9 nucleotides align to TRBD1. The CDR3 extends over 17 amino acids. Trimming cost V 4 bases and J 6 bases; bases outside gene matches: 12. Germline-derived CDR1 and CDR2 are KGHDR and SFDVKD. In DNA, the CDR3 is TGTGCCACCAGTGACCGTTCGGCCCGACAGGGGGTCAATGAGCAGTTCTTC. It encodes CATSDRSARQGVNEQFF.

This clonotype has just a few counts. V usage is TRBV28 and J usage is TRBJ2-5; D is possibly TRBD1 (5 bases). The CDR3 runs 17 residues. Per germline, CDR1 MDHEN and CDR2 SYDVKM. The V end lost 5 bases, the J end lost 1 base, and 20 bases lay between the germline ends. The CDR3 coding sequence is TGTGCCAGCAGTAACCTGAAGCATTGGACACCCCAAGAGACCCAGTACTTC. Translated: CASSNLKHWTPQETQYF.

The V call is TRBV13, the J call TRBJ2-2; 7 positions match TRBD2. Germline V gene sequence: CDR1 PRHDT, CDR2 FYEKMQ (reference sequence). V lost 6 bases to trimming and J lost 4 bases; unmatched junction nucleotides: 11. This CDR3 is built from 16 residues. The CDR3 coding sequence is TGTGCCAGCAGTACCCGAAGGGCGGGGGTCACCGGGGAGCTGTTTTTT. Translating it yields CASSTRRAGVTGELFF.

This clonotype was counted many times. V usage is TRBV7-8 and J usage is TRBJ2-1; 10 bases match TRBD2. V gave up 1 base and J gave up 4 bases; unmatched junction bases: 1. There are 15 residues in the CDR3. Germline CDR1 SGHVS, CDR2 FQNEAQ. The CDR3 sequence is CASSLVTSGYNEQFF. The CDR3 DNA follows: TGTGCCAGCAGCTTAGTGACTAGCGGGTACAATGAGCAGTTCTTC.

Comments on this clonotype: This clone may be a read error of a much larger clone one base away. The V gene is TRBV7-9, the J gene TRBJ2-3; possibly TRBD1 or TRBD2 for D (6 bases each). From germline, CDR1 is SEHNR and CDR2 FQNEAQ (reference sequence). CDR3 length: 15 residues. CDR3 sequence reads: CTSSLSPGAWDTQYF. Here the CDR3 DNA reads TGTACCAGCAGCTTATCACCGGGGGCTTGGGATACGCAGTATTTT.

This clonotype appeared many times. The chain is built from TRBV11-2 and TRBJ2-3; unclear D gene. Trimming shortened V by 11 bases and J by 4 bases, and 16 bases separated the two germline ends. This CDR3 comprises 13 residues. Looked up from germline, CDR1 is SGHAT and CDR2 is FQNNGV. CDR3 in amino acids: CASRLAHADTQYF. The CDR3 DNA is TGTGCCTCGAGACTCGCCCATGCAGATACGCAGTATTTT. Filled out from reference TRBV11-2 and TRBJ2-3, the complete variable domain reads EAGVAQSPRYKIIEKRQSVAFWCNPISGHATLYWYQQILGQGPKLLIQFQNNGVVDDSQLPKDRFSAERLKGVDSTLKIQPAKLEDSAVYLCASRLAHADTQYFGPGTRLTVL.

This clonotype came up a few times. This sequence joins TRBV11-1 and TRBJ2-7, with 7 bases that match TRBD2. Germline lookup yields CDR1 SGHAT and CDR2 FQDESV (reference sequence). This CDR3 is 19 amino acids long. V shed 3 bases, J shed 5 bases, and the junction held 22 bases outside the gene matches. CDR3 protein: CASSFPRRSGMLGADEQYF. The CDR3 DNA sequence: TGTGCCAGCAGCTTCCCAAGGCGGAGCGGGATGCTTGGGGCTGACGAGCAGTACTTC.

This clonotype was picked up many times. The V call is TRBV5-1, the J call TRBJ1-5, with TRBD1 as a possible D gene (6 bases). CDR3 length: 15 residues. V dropped 0 bases and J dropped 3 bases, with 10 bases sitting between them. Germline CDR1 SGHRS, CDR2 YFSETQ. CDR3 loop: CASSLAGQHNQPQHF. For the CDR3, the DNA is TGCGCCAGCAGCTTGGCCGGACAGCACAATCAGCCCCAGCATTTT.

J is TRBJ2-2 and V is TRBV29-1; D not resolved. The CDR3 has 16 residues. V was pared by 0 bases and J by 0 bases, with 11 bases between. CDR1 is SQVTM and CDR2 is ANQGSEA in the germline V gene. CDR3 protein: CSVEDRLVTNTGELFF. The DNA of the CDR3 is TGCAGCGTTGAAGATCGGTTAGTCACGAACACCGGGGAGCTGTTTTTT.